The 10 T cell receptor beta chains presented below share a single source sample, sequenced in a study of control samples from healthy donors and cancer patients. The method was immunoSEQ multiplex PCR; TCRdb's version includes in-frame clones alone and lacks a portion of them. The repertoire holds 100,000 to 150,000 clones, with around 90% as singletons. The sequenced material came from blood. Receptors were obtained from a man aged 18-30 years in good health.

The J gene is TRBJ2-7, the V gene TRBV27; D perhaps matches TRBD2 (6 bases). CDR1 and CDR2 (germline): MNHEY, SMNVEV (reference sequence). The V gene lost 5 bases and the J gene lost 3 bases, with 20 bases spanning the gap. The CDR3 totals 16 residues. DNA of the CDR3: TGTGCCAGCAGTCTAGACTTGGGCGGGGATATCTACGAGCAGTACTTC. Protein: CASSLDLGGDIYEQYF.

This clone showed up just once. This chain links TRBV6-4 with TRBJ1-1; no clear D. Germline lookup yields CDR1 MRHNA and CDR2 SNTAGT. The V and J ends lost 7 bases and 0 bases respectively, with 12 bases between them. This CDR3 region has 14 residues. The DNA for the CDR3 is TGTGCCAGCAAATCGTCCGGGCTGAACACTGAAGCTTTCTTT. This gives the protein CASKSSGLNTEAFF.

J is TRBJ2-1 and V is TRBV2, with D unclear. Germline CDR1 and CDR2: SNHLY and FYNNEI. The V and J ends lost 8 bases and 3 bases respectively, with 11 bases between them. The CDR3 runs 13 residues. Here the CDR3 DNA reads TGTGCCAGCGGGGTTGATTTCTACAATGAGCAGTTCTTC. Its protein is CASGVDFYNEQFF.

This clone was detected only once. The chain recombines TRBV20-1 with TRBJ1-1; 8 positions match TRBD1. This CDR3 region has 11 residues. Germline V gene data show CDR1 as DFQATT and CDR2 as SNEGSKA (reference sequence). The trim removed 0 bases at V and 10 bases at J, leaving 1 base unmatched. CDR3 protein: CSAREGQGAFF. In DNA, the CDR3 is TGCAGTGCTAGAGAAGGACAGGGAGCTTTCTTT.

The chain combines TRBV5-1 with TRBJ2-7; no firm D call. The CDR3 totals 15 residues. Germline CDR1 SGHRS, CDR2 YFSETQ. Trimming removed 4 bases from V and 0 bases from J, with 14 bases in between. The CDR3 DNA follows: TGCGCCAGCAGCCACCGGACCGGTCTCTCCTACGAGCAGTACTTC. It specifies CASSHRTGLSYEQYF.

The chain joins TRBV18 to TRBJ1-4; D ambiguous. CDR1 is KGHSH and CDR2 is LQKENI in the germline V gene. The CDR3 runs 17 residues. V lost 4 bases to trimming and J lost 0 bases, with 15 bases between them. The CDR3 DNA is TGTGCCAGCTCACAGGAGCCAAGACATGCAACTAATGAAAAACTGTTTTTT. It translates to CASSQEPRHATNEKLFF.

The DNA of the CDR3 is TGTGCCAGCAGCTTAGCCCCGACAGATACGTACGAGCAGTACTTC. This gives the protein CASSLAPTDTYEQYF. The chain has TRBV11-2 and TRBJ2-7, with D perhaps TRBD1 (5 bases). The CDR3 is 15 residues long. With 1 base removed from V and 4 bases from J, the gap between germline ends came to 14 bases. The germline V gene has CDR1 SGHAT and CDR2 FQNNGV.

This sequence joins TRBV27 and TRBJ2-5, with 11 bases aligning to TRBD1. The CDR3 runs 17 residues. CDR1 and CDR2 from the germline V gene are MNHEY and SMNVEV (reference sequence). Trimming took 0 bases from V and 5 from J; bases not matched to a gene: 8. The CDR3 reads CASSLSIGDRGSETQYF. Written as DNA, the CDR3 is TGTGCCAGCAGTTTATCAATCGGGGACAGGGGGAGCGAGACCCAGTACTTC.

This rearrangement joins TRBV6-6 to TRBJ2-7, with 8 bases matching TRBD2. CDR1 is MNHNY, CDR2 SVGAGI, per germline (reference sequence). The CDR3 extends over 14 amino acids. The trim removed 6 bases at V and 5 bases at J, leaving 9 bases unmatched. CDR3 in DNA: TGTGCCAGCAGGGCGGGGGGTTCGAAAGACGAGCAGTACTTC. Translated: CASRAGGSKDEQYF.

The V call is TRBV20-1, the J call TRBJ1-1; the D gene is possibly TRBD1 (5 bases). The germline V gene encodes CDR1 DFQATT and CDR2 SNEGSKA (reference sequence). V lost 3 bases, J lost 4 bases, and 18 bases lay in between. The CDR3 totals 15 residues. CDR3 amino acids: CSASGTDREATEAFF. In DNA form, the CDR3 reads TGCAGTGCTAGTGGGACCGATCGGGAGGCCACTGAAGCTTTCTTT.